The clone carrying this T cell receptor beta chain is a singleton in its sample. The germline V and J ends were trimmed by 0 bases and 7 bases, with 11 bases remaining between them. Germline lookup yields CDR1 SGHRS and CDR2 YFSETQ. The CDR3 is 14 residues long. The data were produced by immunoSEQ multiplex PCR, yet TCRdb's version contains in-frame clones alone and is incomplete. The sample holds just under 95,000 clones, about four fifths seen once. This sample was taken from a study of memory CD4+ T cells and cytomegalovirus serostatus. Study background: Of the healthy Belgian adults, 9 were CMV seropositive and 24 seronegative.

The sort gate was single viable CD3+CD4+CD8-CD45RO+ cells for memory CD4+ T cells. The chain has TRBV5-1 and TRBJ1-5; D is possibly TRBD1 (6 bases). The clonotype comes from an adult in good health and CMV-seropositive. The sample was memory CD4+ T cells from blood. The CDR3 sequence is CASSLGSGEQPQHF. CDR3 nucleotide sequence: TGCGCCAGCAGCTTGGGGTCAGGGGAGCAGCCCCAGCATTTT.